One sample yielded the 8 T cell receptor beta chains listed below, sequenced in a study of regulatory T cells in long-lasting Graves disease. Time point of the sample: newly diagnosed GD, antithyroid drugs for less than 3 months. The TCR library used RNA extracted from PBMCs. The TCR beta library used iRepertoire HTBI primers with Arm-PCR amplification of CDR3. From the multiplex PCR reads, TCRdb called clonotypes with MiXCR, one entry per CDR3 protein. The sample lists just over 600,000 distinct CDR3 sequences, under 20% occurring once. These data were also reused for a study on T cells in Graves' hyperthyroidism and ophthalmopathy.

The specimen was peripheral blood mononuclear cells (PBMCs), collected at new diagnosis, from a patient treated with antithyroid drugs. The receptor source for this set is a woman aged 25-40 years with Graves disease.

The chain joins TRBV6-2 or TRBV6-3 to TRBJ2-7; D gene ambiguous. V gave up 6 bases and J gave up 3 bases, with 6 bases separating them. Germline CDR1 is MNHEY and CDR2 is SVGEGT. This CDR3 spans 11 amino acids. For the CDR3, the DNA is TGTGCCAGCAGGACCCTCTACGAGCAGTACTTC. Translating gives CASRTLYEQYF.

This clonotype was recorded at least ten times. The V and J genes are TRBV12-3 or TRBV12-4 and TRBJ2-3; D might be TRBD1 or TRBD2, each matching 5 bases. This CDR3 has 12 amino acids. The germline V and J ends were trimmed by 11 bases and 3 bases, with 12 bases remaining between them. The CDR3 is CALGTTTDTQYF. CDR3 in DNA: TGTGCCCTAGGGACGACTACAGATACGCAGTATTTT.

The table lists this clonotype with a few counts. CDR3 in amino acids: CSAVTGPTNEKLFF. CDR3 nucleotide sequence: TGCAGTGCTGTGACAGGGCCAACTAATGAAAAACTGTTTTTT. This rearrangement joins TRBV20-1 to TRBJ1-4; 7 bases map to TRBD1. The CDR3 has 14 residues. Trimming took 5 bases from V and 0 from J; bases not matched to a gene: 3. Germline values: CDR1 DFQATT, CDR2 SNEGSKA (reference sequence).

This clonotype was seen many times. The V and J genes are TRBV28 and TRBJ1-1, with D tentatively TRBD1 (5 bases). This CDR3 comprises 15 residues. Germline values: CDR1 MDHEN, CDR2 SYDVKM. V was shortened by 5 bases and J by 0 bases, with 13 bases between the two germline ends. The CDR3 protein is CASSRDLALNTEAFF. The DNA for the CDR3 is TGTGCCAGCAGTCGGGACCTGGCTTTGAACACTGAAGCTTTCTTT.

A few counts support this clonotype. V and J are TRBV7-3 and TRBJ1-6; D is possibly TRBD1 (5 bases). V dropped 2 bases and J dropped 6 bases, with 5 bases sitting between them. CDR1 and CDR2 (germline): SGHTA, FQGTGA. This CDR3 has 13 amino acids. The CDR3 here is CASSLDSNSPLHF. In DNA form, the CDR3 reads TGTGCCAGCAGCTTAGACAGTAATTCACCCCTCCACTTT.

The gene calls are TRBV3-1 and TRBJ2-2, with a tentative D call TRBD2 (6 bases). The CDR3 length is 16 residues. V was clipped by 4 bases and J by 6 bases, with 18 bases between them. Germline CDR1 and CDR2: LGHDT and YNNKEL (reference sequence). The CDR3 DNA sequence: TGTGCCAGCAGCCCCGGGACTCGGTTAGTCTCCGGGGAGCTGTTTTTT. Protein product: CASSPGTRLVSGELFF.

The chain couples TRBV2 to TRBJ2-2; TRBD2 matches at 8 bases. V lost 7 bases and J lost 3; bases outside the gene matches: 7. CDR1 SNHLY and CDR2 FYNNEI come from the germline V gene. The CDR3 runs to 15 residues. The CDR3 is CASIVGREDTGELFF. In DNA form, the CDR3 reads TGTGCCAGCATCGTCGGGAGGGAGGACACCGGGGAGCTGTTTTTT.

This clonotype was seen only a few times. The chain is built from TRBV5-6 and TRBJ2-7; 8 bases are shared with TRBD1. Germline V gene sequence: CDR1 SGHDT, CDR2 YYEEEE. J gave up 9 bases and V 5 bases, and 13 bases lay outside the gene matches. This CDR3 is built from 14 residues. The CDR3 nucleotides are TGTGCCAGCAGTACCGGGACAGGCTGGGTGGGGCAGTACTTC. It is translated as CASSTGTGWVGQYF.